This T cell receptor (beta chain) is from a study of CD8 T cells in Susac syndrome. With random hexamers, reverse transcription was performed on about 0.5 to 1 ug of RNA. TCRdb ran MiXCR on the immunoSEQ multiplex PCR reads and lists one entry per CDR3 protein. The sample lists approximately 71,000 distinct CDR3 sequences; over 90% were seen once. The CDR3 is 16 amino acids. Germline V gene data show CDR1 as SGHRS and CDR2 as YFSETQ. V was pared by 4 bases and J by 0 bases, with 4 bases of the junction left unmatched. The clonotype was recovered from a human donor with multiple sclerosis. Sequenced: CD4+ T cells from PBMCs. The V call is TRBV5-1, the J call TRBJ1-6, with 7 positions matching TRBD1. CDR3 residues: CASSRDSRSYNSPLHF. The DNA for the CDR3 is TGCGCCAGCAGCCGGGACAGCCGCTCCTATAATTCACCCCTCCACTTT.